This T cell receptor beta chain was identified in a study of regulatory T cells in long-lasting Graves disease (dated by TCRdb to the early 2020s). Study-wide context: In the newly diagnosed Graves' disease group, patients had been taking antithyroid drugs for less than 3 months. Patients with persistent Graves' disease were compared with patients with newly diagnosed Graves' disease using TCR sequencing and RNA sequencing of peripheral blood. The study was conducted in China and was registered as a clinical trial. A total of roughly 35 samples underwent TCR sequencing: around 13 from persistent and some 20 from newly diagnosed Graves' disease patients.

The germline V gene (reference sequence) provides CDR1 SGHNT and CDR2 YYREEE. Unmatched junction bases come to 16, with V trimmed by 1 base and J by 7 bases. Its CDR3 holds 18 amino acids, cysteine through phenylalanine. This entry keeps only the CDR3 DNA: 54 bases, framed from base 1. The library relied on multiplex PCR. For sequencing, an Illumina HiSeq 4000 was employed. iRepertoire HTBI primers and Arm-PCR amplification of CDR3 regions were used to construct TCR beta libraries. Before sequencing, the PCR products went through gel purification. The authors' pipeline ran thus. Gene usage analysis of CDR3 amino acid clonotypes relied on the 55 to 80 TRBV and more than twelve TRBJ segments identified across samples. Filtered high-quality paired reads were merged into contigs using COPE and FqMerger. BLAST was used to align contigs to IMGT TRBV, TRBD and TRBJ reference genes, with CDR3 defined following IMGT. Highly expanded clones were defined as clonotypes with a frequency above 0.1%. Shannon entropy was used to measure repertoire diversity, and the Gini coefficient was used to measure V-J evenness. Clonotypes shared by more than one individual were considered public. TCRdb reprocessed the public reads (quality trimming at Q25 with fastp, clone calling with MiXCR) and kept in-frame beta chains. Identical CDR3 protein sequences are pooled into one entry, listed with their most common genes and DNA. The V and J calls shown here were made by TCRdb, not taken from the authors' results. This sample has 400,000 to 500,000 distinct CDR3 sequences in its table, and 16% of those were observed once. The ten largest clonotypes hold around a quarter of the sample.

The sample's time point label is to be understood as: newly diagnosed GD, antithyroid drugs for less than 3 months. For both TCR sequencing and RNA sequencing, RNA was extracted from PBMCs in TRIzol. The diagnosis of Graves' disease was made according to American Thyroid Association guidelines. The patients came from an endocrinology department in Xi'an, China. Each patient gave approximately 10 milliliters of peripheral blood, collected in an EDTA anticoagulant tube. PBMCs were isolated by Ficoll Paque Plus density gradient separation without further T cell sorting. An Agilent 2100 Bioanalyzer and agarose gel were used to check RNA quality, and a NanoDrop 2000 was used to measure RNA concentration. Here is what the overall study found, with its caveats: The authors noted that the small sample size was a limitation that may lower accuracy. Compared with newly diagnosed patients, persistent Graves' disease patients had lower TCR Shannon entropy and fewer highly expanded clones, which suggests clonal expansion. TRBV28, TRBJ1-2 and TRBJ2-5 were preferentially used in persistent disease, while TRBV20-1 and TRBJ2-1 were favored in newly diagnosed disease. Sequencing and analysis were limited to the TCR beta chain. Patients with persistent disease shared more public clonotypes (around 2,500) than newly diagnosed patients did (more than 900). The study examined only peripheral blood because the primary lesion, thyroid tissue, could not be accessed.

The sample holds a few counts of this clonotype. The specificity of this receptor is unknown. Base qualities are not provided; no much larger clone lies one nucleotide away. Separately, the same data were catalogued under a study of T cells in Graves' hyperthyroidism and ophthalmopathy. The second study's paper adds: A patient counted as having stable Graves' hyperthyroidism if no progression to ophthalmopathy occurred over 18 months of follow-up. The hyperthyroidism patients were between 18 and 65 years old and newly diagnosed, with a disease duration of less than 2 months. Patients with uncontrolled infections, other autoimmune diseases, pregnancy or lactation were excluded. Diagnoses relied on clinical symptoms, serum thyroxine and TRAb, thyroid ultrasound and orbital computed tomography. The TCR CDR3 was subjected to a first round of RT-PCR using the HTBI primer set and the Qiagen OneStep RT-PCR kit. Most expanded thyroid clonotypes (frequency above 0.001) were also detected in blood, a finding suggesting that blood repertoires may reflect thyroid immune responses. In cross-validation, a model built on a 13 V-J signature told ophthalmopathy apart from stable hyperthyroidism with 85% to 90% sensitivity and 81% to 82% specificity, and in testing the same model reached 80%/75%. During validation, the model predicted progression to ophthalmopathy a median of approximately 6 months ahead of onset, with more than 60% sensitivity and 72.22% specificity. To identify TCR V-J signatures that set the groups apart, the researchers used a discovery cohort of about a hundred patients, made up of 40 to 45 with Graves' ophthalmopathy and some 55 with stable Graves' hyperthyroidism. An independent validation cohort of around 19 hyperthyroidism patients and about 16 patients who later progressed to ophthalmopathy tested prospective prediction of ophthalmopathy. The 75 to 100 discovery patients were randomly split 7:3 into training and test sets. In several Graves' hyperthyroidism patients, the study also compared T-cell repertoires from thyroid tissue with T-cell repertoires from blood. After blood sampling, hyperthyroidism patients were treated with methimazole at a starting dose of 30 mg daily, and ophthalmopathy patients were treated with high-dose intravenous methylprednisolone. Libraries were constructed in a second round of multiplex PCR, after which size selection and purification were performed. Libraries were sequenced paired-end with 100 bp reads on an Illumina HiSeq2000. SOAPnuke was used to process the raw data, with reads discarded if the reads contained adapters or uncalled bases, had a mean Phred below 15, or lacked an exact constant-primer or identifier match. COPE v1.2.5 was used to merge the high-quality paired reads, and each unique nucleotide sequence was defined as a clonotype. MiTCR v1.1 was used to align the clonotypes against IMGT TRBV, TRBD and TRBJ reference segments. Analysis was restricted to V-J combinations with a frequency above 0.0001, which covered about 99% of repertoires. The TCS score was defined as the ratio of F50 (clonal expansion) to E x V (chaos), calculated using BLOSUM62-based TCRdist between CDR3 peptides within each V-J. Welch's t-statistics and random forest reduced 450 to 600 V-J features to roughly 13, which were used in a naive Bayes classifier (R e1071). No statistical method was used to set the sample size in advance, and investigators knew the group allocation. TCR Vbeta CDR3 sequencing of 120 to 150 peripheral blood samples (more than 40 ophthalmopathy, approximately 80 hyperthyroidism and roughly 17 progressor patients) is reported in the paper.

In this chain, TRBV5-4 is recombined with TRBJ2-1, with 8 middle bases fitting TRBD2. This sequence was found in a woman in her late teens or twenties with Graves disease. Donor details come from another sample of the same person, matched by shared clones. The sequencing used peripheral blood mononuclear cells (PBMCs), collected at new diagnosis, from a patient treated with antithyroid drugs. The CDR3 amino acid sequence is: CASSLSSRGSGSMNEQFF. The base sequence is TGTGCCAGCAGCTTGTCCTCGCGGGGAAGCGGGAGTATGAATGAGCAGTTCTTC.